One and the same sample provided the 13 T cell receptor beta chains below, sequenced in a study of blood T cells in healthy people across ages (dated by TCRdb to between 2014 and 2017). The protocol used for the library was 5' RACE. The data were produced on an Illumina HiSeq 2500. A second PCR of about 6 to 11 cycles was performed with a sample-barcoded 5' primer and a J-beta primer mix. Using fastp trimming at Q25 and MiXCR clonotype assembly, TCRdb reanalyzed the public sequencing data and kept in-frame beta chains. Identical CDR3 protein sequences are pooled into one entry, listed with their most common genes and DNA. The table for this sample lists roughly 1,500,000 distinct CDR3 sequences; roughly 30% of them were counted only once. The ten largest clonotypes hold 10% to 12% of the sample. Source material: blood. The receptors were sampled from a woman aged 30 to 39 in good health.

This clonotype came up a few times. The chain links TRBV29-1 to TRBJ1-1, with D uncertain. Germline V gene data show CDR1 as SQVTM and CDR2 as ANQGSEA. This CDR3 has 13 amino acids. V shed 5 bases and J shed 2 bases, with 12 bases lying between them. CDR3 sequence: CSVRNSQNTEAFF. Here the CDR3 DNA reads TGCAGCGTTCGGAACAGCCAAAACACTGAAGCTTTCTTT.

This clonotype came up a few times. The chain employs TRBV6-1 and TRBJ1-1; D unresolved. The CDR3 spans 13 residues. V lost 5 bases to trimming and J lost 3 bases, with 10 bases between them. Germline CDR1 and CDR2: MNHNS and SASEGT. The CDR3 DNA is TGTGCCAGCAGTCCGGACGGGGACACTGAAGCTTTCTTT. Translation gives CASSPDGDTEAFF.

This clonotype was seen a handful of times. The genes are TRBV10-3 and TRBJ2-7; D remains ambiguous. The germline V and J ends were trimmed by 5 bases and 2 bases, with 10 bases remaining between them. CDR1 and CDR2 from the germline V gene are ENHRY and SYGVKD. The CDR3 covers 13 residues. The CDR3 DNA is TGTGCCATCAGTCCGGGCCAGCCCTACGAGCAGTACTTC. This gives the protein CAISPGQPYEQYF.

The rearrangement joins TRBV28 to TRBJ2-3; D may be TRBD1 or TRBD2 (5 bases each). Trimming cost V 6 bases and J 4 bases, with 29 bases left between them. There are 19 residues in the CDR3. From germline, CDR1 is MDHEN and CDR2 SYDVKM. Here the CDR3 DNA reads TGTGCCAGCAGCTCGGTTTTTCCCCCCGTGGGGGTAGGGGCAGATACGCAGTATTTT. Its translation: CASSSVFPPVGVGADTQYF.

This clonotype was seen more than once but under ten times. V and J are TRBV4-1 and TRBJ2-1; D is unresolved. The CDR3 length is 16 residues. Trimming shortened V by 0 bases and J by 0 bases, and 9 bases separated the two germline ends. Germline lookup yields CDR1 MGHRA and CDR2 YSYEKL. The CDR3 DNA reads TGCGCCAGCAGCCAAGATAGATTTGGCTCCTACAATGAGCAGTTCTTC. This encodes CASSQDRFGSYNEQFF.

The V call is TRBV28, the J call TRBJ1-2; possibly TRBD1 for D (6 bases). The length of the CDR3 is 18 residues. Trimming cost V 5 bases and J 4 bases, with 26 bases left between them. The germline CDR1 and CDR2 sequences are MDHEN and SYDVKM. CDR3 sequence (DNA): TGTGCCAGCAGTCTGTTACGGGACATACTCAAAGGAGCCTATGGCTACACCTTC. Translation: CASSLLRDILKGAYGYTF.

The chain links TRBV3-1 to TRBJ2-3, with D perhaps TRBD2 (5 bases). Trimming pared 0 bases from V and 7 bases from J, leaving 14 bases between. Germline CDR1 LGHDT, CDR2 YNNKEL (reference sequence). CDR3 length equals 15 residues. In DNA, the CDR3 is TGTGCCAGCAGCCAAGATCGACTACTACGTAATACGCAGTATTTT. It yields the protein CASSQDRLLRNTQYF.

This clonotype was counted only a few times. The chain links TRBV6-1 to TRBJ2-4; maybe TRBD2 (7 bases). This CDR3 is built from 16 residues. Germline V CDR1 and CDR2: MNHNS, SASEGT. With 0 bases removed from V and 3 bases from J, the gap between germline ends came to 12 bases. The CDR3 DNA sequence: TGTGCCAGCAGTGAAGCTCTGGGAGGGGGCAAAAACATTCAGTACTTC. It translates to CASSEALGGGKNIQYF.

This clonotype was detected many times. The chain joins TRBV29-1 to TRBJ1-1; possible D gene TRBD1, 6 bases. Trimming took 1 base from V and 0 from J, leaving 9 bases between them. The CDR3 runs 14 residues. The germline V gene encodes CDR1 SQVTM and CDR2 ANQGSEA. CDR3 loop: CSVEVDSLNTEAFF. DNA of the CDR3: TGCAGCGTTGAAGTGGACAGCTTGAACACTGAAGCTTTCTTT.

The CDR3 region has the DNA TGTGCCATCAGCGGGGACAGGGGAAACACCATATATTTT. This codes for CAISGDRGNTIYF. The chain couples TRBV10-3 to TRBJ1-3, with 8 bases matching TRBD1. Germline CDR1 reads ENHRY; CDR2 reads SYGVKD. The V and J ends lost 6 bases and 4 bases, in that order; junction bases with no gene match: 2. This CDR3 has 13 residues.

The chain joins TRBV29-1 to TRBJ2-1, with D perhaps given as TRBD1 or TRBD2 (5 bases each). The CDR3 loop spans 15 amino acids. Germline V gene sequence: CDR1 SQVTM, CDR2 ANQGSEA. The V end lost 1 base, the J end lost 8 bases, and 18 bases lay between the germline ends. The CDR3 region is CSVEGGTLPEDEQFF. CDR3 DNA: TGCAGCGTTGAAGGGGGGACCCTACCCGAGGATGAGCAGTTCTTC.

This clonotype came up many times. The genes are TRBV20-1 and TRBJ2-5, with 11 bases matching TRBD2. The CDR3 length is 19 residues. The germline CDR1 and CDR2 sequences are DFQATT and SNEGSKA (reference sequence). Losses at the gene ends were 0 bases for V and 3 bases for J; bases not matched to a gene: 15. The DNA for the CDR3 is TGCAGTGCTAGAGATAAAGGGGGACTAGCGGCACTCTGGGAAGAGACCCAGTACTTC. Amino acids: CSARDKGGLAALWEETQYF.

The genes are TRBV11-2 and TRBJ2-2, with 14 bases lining up with TRBD2. This CDR3 spans 18 amino acids. V was clipped by 5 bases and J by 7 bases; unmatched bases: 12. Germline values: CDR1 SGHAT, CDR2 FQNNGV. The CDR3 reads CASSIGLAGGVRVGELFF. CDR3 sequence (DNA): TGTGCCAGCAGCATAGGACTAGCGGGAGGAGTAAGGGTCGGGGAGCTGTTTTTT. Full variable domain (missing parts from reference TRBV11-2 and TRBJ2-2): EAGVAQSPRYKIIEKRQSVAFWCNPISGHATLYWYQQILGQGPKLLIQFQNNGVVDDSQLPKDRFSAERLKGVDSTLKIQPAKLEDSAVYLCASSIGLAGGVRVGELFFGEGSRLTVL.